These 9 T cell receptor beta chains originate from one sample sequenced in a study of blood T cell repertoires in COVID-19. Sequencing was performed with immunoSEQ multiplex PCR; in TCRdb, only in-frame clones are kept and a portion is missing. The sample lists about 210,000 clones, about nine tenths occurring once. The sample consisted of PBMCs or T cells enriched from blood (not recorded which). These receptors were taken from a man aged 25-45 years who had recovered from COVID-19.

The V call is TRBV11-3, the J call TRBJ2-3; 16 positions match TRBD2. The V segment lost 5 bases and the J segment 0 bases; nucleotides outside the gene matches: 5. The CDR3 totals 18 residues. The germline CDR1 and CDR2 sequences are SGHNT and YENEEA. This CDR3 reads CASSPGTSGGASTDTQYF. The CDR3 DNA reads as TGTGCCAGCAGCCCCGGGACTAGCGGGGGGGCTAGCACAGATACGCAGTATTTT.

The CDR3 here is CASSPGLTRATETQYF. The CDR3 coding sequence is TGTGCCAGCAGTCCAGGACTAACGAGGGCGACAGAGACCCAGTACTTC. The chain links TRBV28 to TRBJ2-5, with TRBD2 as a possible D gene (6 bases). The CDR3 length is 16 residues. Germline-derived CDR1 and CDR2 are MDHEN and SYDVKM. V lost 5 bases and J lost 4, with 20 bases in between.

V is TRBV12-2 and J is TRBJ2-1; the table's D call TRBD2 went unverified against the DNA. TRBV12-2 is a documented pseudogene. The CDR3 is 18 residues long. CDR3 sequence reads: CASRLTLKRMSSYNEQFF. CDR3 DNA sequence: TGTGCAAGTCGCTTAACACTGAAGCGGATGAGCTCCTACAATGAGCAGTTCTTC.

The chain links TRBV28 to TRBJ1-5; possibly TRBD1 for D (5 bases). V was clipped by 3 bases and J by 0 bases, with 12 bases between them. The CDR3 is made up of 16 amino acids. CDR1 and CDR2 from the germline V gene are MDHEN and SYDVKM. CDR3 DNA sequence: TGTGCCAGCAGTTTCTCCTTGACAGTTAGCAATCAGCCCCAGCATTTT. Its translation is CASSFSLTVSNQPQHF. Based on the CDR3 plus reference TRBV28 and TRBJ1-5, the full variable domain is DVKVTQSSRYLVKRTGEKVFLECVQDMDHENMFWYRQDPGLGLRLIYFSYDVKMKEKGDIPEGYSVSREKKERFSLILESASTNQTSMYLCASSFSLTVSNQPQHFGDGTRLSIL.

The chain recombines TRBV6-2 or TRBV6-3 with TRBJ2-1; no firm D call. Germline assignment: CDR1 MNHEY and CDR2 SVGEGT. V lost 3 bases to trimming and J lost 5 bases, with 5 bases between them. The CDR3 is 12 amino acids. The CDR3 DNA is TGTGCCAGCAGTTATGGGCACAATGAGCAGTTCTTC. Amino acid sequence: CASSYGHNEQFF.

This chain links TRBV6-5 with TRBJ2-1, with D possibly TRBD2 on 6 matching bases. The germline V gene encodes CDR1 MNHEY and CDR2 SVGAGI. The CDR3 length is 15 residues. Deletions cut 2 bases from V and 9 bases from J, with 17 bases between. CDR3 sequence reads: CASSYDQSLGGEQFF. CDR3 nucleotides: TGTGCCAGCAGTTACGATCAATCTTTGGGGGGTGAGCAGTTCTTC.

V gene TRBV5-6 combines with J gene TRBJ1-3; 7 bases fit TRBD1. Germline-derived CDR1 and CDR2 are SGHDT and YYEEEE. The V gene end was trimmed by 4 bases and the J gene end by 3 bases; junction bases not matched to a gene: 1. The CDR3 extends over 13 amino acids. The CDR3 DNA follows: TGTGCCAGCAGCCCAGGGGGTGGAAACACCATATATTTT. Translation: CASSPGGGNTIYF. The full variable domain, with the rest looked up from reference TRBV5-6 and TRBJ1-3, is DAGVTQSPTHLIKTRGQQVTLRCSPKSGHDTVSWYQQALGQGPQFIFQYYEEEERQRGNFPDRFSGHQFPNYSSELNVNALLLGDSALYLCASSPGGGNTIYFGEGSWLTVV.

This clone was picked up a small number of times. The CDR3 loop reads CASSPNYEQYF. The CDR3 nucleotides read TGTGCCAGCAGCCCAAACTACGAGCAGTACTTC. The genes are TRBV7-9 and TRBJ2-7; no reliable D call. Germline loops: CDR1 SEHNR, CDR2 FQNEAQ (reference sequence). Trimming left V 5 bases short and J 3 bases short, with 5 bases between. This CDR3 is 11 amino acids long.

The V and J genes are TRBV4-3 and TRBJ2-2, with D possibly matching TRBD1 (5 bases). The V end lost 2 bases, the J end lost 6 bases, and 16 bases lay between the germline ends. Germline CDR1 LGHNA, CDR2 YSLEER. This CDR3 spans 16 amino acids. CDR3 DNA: TGCGCCAGCAGCCAACGTGAAGGGGTGGGTCCCGGGGAGCTGTTTTTT. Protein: CASSQREGVGPGELFF.